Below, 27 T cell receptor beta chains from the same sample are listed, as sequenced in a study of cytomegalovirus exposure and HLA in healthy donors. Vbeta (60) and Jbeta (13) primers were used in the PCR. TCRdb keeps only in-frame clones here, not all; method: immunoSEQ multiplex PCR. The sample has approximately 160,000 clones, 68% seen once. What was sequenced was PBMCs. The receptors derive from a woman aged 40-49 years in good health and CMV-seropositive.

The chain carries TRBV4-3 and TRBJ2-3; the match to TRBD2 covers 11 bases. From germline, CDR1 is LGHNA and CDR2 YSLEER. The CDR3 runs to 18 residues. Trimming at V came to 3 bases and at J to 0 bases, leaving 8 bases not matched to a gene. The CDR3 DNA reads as TGCGCCAGCAGCCACCAATCCCGGACTAGCGGGAGCACAGATACGCAGTATTTT. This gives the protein CASSHQSRTSGSTDTQYF.

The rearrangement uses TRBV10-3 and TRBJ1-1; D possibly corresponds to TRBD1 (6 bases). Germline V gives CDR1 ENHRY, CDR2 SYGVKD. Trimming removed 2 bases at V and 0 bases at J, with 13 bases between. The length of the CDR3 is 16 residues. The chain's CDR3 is CAISERQGRVNTEAFF. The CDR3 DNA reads TGTGCCATCAGTGAGCGGCAGGGGAGGGTGAACACTGAAGCTTTCTTT.

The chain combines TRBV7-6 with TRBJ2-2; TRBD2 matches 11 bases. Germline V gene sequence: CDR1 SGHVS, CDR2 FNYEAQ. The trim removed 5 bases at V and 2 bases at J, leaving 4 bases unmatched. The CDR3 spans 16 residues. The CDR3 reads CASSGRLAGNTGELFF. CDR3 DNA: TGTGCCAGCAGCGGCCGACTAGCGGGAAACACCGGGGAGCTGTTTTTT.

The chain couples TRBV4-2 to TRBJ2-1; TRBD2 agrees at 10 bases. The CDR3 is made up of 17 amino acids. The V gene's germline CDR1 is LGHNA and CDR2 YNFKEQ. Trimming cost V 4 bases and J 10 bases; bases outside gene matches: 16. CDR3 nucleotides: TGTGCCAGCAGCCCGATTTTTCAGGCTAGCGGGAGTGGAGAGCAGTTCTTC. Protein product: CASSPIFQASGSGEQFF.

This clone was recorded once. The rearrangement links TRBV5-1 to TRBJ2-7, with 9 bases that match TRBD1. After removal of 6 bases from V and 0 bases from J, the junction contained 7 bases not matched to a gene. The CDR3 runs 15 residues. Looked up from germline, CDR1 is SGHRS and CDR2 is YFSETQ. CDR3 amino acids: CASNPGQGLSYEQYF. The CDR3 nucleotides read TGCGCCAGCAACCCGGGACAGGGCCTCTCCTACGAGCAGTACTTC.

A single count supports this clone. The CDR3 sequence: CASSSPGQGDYGYTF. As DNA, the CDR3 is TGTGCCAGCAGCTCCCCGGGACAGGGGGACTATGGCTACACCTTC. This chain joins TRBV7-6 and TRBJ1-2, with 11 bases identical to TRBD1. This CDR3 is 15 amino acids long. The V segment lost 4 bases and the J segment 3 bases; nucleotides outside the gene matches: 4. The germline gives CDR1 SGHVS, CDR2 FNYEAQ.

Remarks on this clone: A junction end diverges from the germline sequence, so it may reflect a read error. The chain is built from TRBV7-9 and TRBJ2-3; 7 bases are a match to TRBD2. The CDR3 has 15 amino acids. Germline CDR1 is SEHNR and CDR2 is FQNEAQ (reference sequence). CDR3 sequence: CSSSFSAGGTDTQYF. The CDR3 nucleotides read TGTTCCAGCAGCTTCAGCGCGGGAGGCACAGATACGCAGTATTTT.

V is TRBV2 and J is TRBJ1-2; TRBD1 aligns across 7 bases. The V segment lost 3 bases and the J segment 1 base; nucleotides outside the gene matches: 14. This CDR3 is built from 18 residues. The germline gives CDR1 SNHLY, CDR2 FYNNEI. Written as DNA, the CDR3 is TGTGCCAGCAGTGAGAGTATTACGAGACAGGGCCTTAACTATGGCTACACCTTC. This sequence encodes CASSESITRQGLNYGYTF.

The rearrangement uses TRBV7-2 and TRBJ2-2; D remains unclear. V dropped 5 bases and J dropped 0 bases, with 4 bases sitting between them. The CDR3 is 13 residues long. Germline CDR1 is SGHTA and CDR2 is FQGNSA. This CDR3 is CASSPANTGELFF. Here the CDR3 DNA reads TGTGCCAGCAGCCCTGCGAACACCGGGGAGCTGTTTTTT.

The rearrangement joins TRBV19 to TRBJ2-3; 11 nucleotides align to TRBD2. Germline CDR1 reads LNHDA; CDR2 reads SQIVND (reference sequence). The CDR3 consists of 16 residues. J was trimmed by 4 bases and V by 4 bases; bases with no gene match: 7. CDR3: CASSTASGGRADTQYF. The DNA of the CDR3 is TGTGCCAGTAGTACCGCTAGCGGGGGGAGGGCAGATACGCAGTATTTT.

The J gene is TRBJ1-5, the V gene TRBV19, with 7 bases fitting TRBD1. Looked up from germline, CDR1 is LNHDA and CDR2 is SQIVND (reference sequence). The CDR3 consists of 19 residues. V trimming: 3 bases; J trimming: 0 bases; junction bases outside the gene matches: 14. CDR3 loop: CASSINVIRTGDSNQPQHF. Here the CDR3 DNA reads TGTGCCAGTAGTATTAATGTCATCCGAACAGGGGATAGCAATCAGCCCCAGCATTTT.

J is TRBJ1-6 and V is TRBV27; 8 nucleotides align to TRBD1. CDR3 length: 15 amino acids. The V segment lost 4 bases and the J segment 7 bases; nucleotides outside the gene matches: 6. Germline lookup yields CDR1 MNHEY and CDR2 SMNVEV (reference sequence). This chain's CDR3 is CASSSDRVKNSPLHF. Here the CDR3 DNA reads TGTGCCAGCAGTTCGGACAGGGTGAAAAATTCACCCCTCCACTTT.

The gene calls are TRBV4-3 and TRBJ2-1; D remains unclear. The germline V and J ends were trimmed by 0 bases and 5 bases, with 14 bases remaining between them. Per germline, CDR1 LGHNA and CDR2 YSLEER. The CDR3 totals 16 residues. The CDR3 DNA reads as TGCGCCAGCAGCCAAGATTTCGGAGAAAACAACAATGAGCAGTTCTTC. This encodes CASSQDFGENNNEQFF.

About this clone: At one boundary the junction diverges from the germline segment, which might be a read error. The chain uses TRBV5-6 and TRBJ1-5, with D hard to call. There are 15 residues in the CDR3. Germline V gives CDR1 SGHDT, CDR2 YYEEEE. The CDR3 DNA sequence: TGTGCCAGCAGAACATGGGAGCGGAGAGATGTGCCCCAGAATTTT. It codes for CASRTWERRDVPQNF.

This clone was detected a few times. This chain's CDR3 is CASSVRPGTGVPYNEQFF. CDR3 bases: TGTGCCAGCAGCGTACGACCCGGGACAGGGGTGCCCTACAATGAGCAGTTCTTC. The V gene is TRBV9, the J gene TRBJ2-1, with 10 bases matching TRBD1. Germline V gene sequence: CDR1 SGDLS, CDR2 YYNGEE. The CDR3 runs 18 residues. J lost 2 bases, V lost 1 base, and 9 bases had no gene match.

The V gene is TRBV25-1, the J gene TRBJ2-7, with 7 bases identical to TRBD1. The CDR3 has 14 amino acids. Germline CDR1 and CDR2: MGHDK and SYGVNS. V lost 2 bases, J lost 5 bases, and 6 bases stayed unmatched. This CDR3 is CASSEVRTGHEQYF. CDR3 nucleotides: TGTGCCAGCAGTGAAGTCCGGACAGGTCACGAGCAGTACTTC.

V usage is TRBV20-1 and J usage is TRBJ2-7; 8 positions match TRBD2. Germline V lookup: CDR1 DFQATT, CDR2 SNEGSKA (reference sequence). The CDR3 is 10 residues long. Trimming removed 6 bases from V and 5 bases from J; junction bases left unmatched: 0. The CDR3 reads CSAGRDEQYF. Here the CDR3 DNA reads TGCAGTGCCGGGAGGGACGAGCAGTACTTC.

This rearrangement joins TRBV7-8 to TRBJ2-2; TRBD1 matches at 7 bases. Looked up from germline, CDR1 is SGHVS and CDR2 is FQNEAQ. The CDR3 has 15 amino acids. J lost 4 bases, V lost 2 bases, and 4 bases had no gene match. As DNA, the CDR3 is TGTGCCAGCAGCTTACGAGGGGGCCGCACCGGGGAGCTGTTTTTT. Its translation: CASSLRGGRTGELFF.

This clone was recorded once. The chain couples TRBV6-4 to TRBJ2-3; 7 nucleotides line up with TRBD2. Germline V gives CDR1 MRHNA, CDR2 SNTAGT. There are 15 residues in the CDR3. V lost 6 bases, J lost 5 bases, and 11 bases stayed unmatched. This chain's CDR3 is CASSAQAGVVDTQYF. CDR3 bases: TGTGCCAGCAGCGCTCAGGCGGGAGTGGTAGATACGCAGTATTTT.

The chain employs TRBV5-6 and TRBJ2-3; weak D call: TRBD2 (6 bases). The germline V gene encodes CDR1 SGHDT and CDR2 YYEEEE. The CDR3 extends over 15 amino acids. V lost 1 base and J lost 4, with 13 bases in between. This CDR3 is CASSLKSGHSDTQYF. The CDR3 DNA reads TGTGCCAGCAGCTTGAAGAGCGGGCACTCAGATACGCAGTATTTT.

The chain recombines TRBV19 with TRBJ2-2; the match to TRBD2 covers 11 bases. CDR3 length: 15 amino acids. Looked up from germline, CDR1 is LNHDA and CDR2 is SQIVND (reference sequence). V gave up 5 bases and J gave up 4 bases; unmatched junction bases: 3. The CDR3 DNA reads TGTGCCAGTAGTCCACTAGCGGGAGTCACCGGGGAGCTGTTTTTT. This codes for CASSPLAGVTGELFF.

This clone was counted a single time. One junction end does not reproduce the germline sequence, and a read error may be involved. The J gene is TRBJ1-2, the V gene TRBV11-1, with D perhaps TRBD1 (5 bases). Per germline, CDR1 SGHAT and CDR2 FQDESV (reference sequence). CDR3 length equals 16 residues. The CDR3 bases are TGTGCCAGCAGCCCAATGGGGACGGGAGCTCCCTATGGCTACCCCTTC. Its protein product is CASSPMGTGAPYGYPF. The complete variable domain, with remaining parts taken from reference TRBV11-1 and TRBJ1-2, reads EAEVAQSPRYKITEKSQAVAFWCDPISGHATLYWYRQILGQGPELLVQFQDESVVDDSQLPKDRFSAERLKGVDSTLKIQPAELGDSAMYLCASSPMGTGAPYGYPFGSGTRLTVV.

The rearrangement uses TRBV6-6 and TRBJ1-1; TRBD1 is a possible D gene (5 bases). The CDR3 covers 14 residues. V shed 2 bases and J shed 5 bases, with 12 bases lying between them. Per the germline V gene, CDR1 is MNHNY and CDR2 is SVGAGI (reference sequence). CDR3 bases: TGTGCCAGCAGTTACGTGACCCAGGGAACTGAAGCTTTCTTT. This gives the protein CASSYVTQGTEAFF.

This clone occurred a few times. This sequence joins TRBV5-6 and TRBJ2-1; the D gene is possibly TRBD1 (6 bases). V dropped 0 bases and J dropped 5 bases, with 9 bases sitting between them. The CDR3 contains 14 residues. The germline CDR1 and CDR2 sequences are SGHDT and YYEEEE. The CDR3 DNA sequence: TGTGCCAGCAGCTTGGAAGGGGGTCACAATGAGCAGTTCTTC. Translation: CASSLEGGHNEQFF.

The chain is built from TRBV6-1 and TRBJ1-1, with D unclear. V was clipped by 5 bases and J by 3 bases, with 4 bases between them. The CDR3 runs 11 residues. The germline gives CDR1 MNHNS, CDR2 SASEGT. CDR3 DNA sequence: TGTGCCAGCAGTCCCTACACTGAAGCTTTCTTT. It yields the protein CASSPYTEAFF.

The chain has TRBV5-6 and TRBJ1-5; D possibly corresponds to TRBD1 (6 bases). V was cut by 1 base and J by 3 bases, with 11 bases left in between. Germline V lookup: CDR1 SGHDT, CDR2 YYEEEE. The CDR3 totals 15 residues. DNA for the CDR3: TGTGCCAGCAGCTTGAGAGACAGGCTCAATCAGCCCCAGCATTTT. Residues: CASSLRDRLNQPQHF.

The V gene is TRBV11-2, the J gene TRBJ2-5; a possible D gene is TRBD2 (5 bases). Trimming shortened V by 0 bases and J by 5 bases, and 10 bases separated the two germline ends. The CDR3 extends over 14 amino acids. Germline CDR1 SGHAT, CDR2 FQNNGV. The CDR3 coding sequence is TGTGCCAGCAGCTTAGATCCGGGGTCGGAGACCCAGTACTTC. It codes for CASSLDPGSETQYF. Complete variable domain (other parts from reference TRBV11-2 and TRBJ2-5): EAGVAQSPRYKIIEKRQSVAFWCNPISGHATLYWYQQILGQGPKLLIQFQNNGVVDDSQLPKDRFSAERLKGVDSTLKIQPAKLEDSAVYLCASSLDPGSETQYFGPGTRLLVL.